Listed below are T cell receptor beta chains from one sample, sequenced in a study of control samples from healthy donors and cancer patients. Assay: immunoSEQ multiplex PCR; the TCRdb copy retains only in-frame clones and omits some. The data show about 100,000 clones, with 70% to 85% seen just once and roughly 6.5% held by the top ten. Sequenced material: blood. The receptor source for this set is a man younger than 35 in good health. Both conserved end residues are part of each CDR3. The D gene is left open where the match is weak. Clone size is not always given. Where it is, it says once, few, many or a class for expanded clones.

>TRBJ1-2|once|NA|TRBV5-6
CASSPGQVHLYYGYTF
TGTGCCAGCAGCCCGGGACAAGTCCACCTTTACTATGGCTACACCTTC
>TRBJ1-1|NA|NA|TRBV6-6
CASSSPTGTANEAFF
TGTGCCAGCAGTTCCCCAACCGGGACCGCTAATGAAGCTTTCTTT
>TRBJ2-1|NA|NA|TRBV7-6
CASSLRGSSYNEQFF
TGTGCCAGCAGCTTAAGGGGAAGCTCCTACAATGAGCAGTTCTTC
>TRBJ2-7|few|NA|TRBV2
CASSRSTSSYEQYF
TGTGCCAGCAGTCGGTCTACCAGCTCCTACGAGCAGTACTTC
>TRBJ2-1|NA|TRBD2|TRBV4-3
CASSQETSRSSYNEQFF
TGCGCCAGCAGCCAAGAGACTAGCAGGAGCTCCTACAATGAGCAGTTCTTC
>TRBJ1-1|NA|NA|TRBV2
CASSARGDNTEAFF
TGTGCCAGCAGTGCGAGGGGGGACAACACTGAAGCTTTCTTT
>TRBJ2-2|NA|TRBD1|TRBV24-1
CATSPGTGGPDPNTGELFF
TGTGCCACCAGCCCCGGGACAGGGGGCCCAGACCCGAACACCGGGGAGCTGTTTTTT
>TRBJ2-6|few|NA|TRBV5-4
CASSSAGTFGANVLTF
NA
>TRBJ2-7|NA|NA|TRBV6-5
CASSYPNPGGGYEQYF
TGTGCCAGCAGTTACCCCAACCCAGGGGGGGGCTACGAGCAGTACTTC
>TRBJ1-6|NA|NA|TRBV27
CASSFGSSPLHF
TGTGCCAGCAGTTTCGGTAGTTCACCCCTCCACTTT
>TRBJ2-5|NA|NA|TRBV5-1
CASSLMGWEEETQYF
TGCGCCAGCAGCTTAATGGGGTGGGAGGAAGAGACCCAGTACTTC
>TRBJ2-6|NA|NA|TRBV5-1
CASRFDKSGANVLTF
TGCGCCAGCAGATTCGACAAATCTGGGGCCAACGTCCTGACTTTC
>TRBJ2-7|NA|NA|TRBV19
CALRGEPEQYF
TGTGCCTTAAGGGGAGAACCCGAGCAGTACTTC
>TRBJ2-1|NA|TRBD1|TRBV11-3
CASSSLDRGDEQFF
TGTGCCAGCAGCTCCTTGGACAGGGGAGATGAGCAGTTCTTC
>TRBJ2-3|NA|NA|TRBV7-6
CASSLIPGVTDTQYF
TGTGCCAGCAGCTTAATTCCAGGGGTGACAGATACGCAGTATTTT
>TRBJ2-3|once|NA|TRBV6-5
CASSPGIGSTDTQYF
TGTGCCAGCAGTCCAGGGATCGGGAGCACAGATACGCAGTATTTT
>TRBJ2-1|NA|TRBD2|TRBV3-1/TRBV3-2
CASSQQRLAFNEQFF
TGTGCCAGCAGCCAACAGCGACTAGCGTTCAATGAGCAGTTCTTC
>TRBJ1-5|NA|NA|TRBV6-1
CASSEQQLNQPQHF
TGTGCCAGCAGTGAACAGCAGCTAAATCAGCCCCAGCATTTT